These 9 T cell receptor beta chains were sequenced from one sample in a study of T cells in localized non-small cell lung cancer (dated by TCRdb to 2018 to 2020). The library was prepared using the immunoSEQ multiplex PCR assay. The source is immuneACCESS, and TCRdb retained only in-frame sequences with V and J called. Part of the clones is not carried over; for the studies checked, unresolved V genes explain less than half of this, and the remainder is unexplained. Here the sample has about 26,000 clones; more than 85% occur a single time. The top ten constitute about 4% of the sample. Sample: peripheral blood, taken before any cancer treatment. All receptors derive from a female donor of 60 years or more with stage II squamous cell lung carcinoma.

The V call is TRBV28, the J call TRBJ2-7; the match to TRBD2 covers 8 bases. CDR3 length: 14 residues. The germline V gene has CDR1 MDHEN and CDR2 SYDVKM. Losses at the gene ends were 2 bases for V and 1 base for J; bases not matched to a gene: 1. In DNA, the CDR3 is TGTGCCAGCAGTTTACCTAGCGGGTCCTACGAGCAGTACTTC. Translating it yields CASSLPSGSYEQYF.

CDR3 residues: CASSPGALYGYTF. CDR3 DNA sequence: TGTGCCAGCAGTCCCGGGGCCCTCTATGGCTACACCTTC. This sequence joins TRBV6-1 and TRBJ1-2, with D perhaps TRBD1 (5 bases). The V gene's germline CDR1 is MNHNS and CDR2 SASEGT. Between the trimmed V and J ends, which lost 5 bases and 4 bases, there was a span of 11 bases. This CDR3 has 13 residues.

The CDR3 sequence is CASSQEPLGGGGETQYF. In DNA, the CDR3 is TGCGCCAGCAGCCAAGAGCCCCTCGGGGGGGGTGGCGAGACCCAGTACTTC. The chain employs TRBV4-3 and TRBJ2-5; 8 positions match TRBD2. This CDR3 has 17 residues. J was trimmed by 5 bases and V by 0 bases; bases with no gene match: 11. Germline-derived CDR1 and CDR2 are LGHNA and YSLEER.

The V and J genes are TRBV4-1 and TRBJ2-1; no clear D. CDR3 length: 12 residues. Trimming took 6 bases from V and 0 from J, leaving 3 bases between them. Germline lookup yields CDR1 MGHRA and CDR2 YSYEKL. The CDR3 region is CASRNSYNEQFF. In DNA form, the CDR3 reads TGCGCCAGCAGGAACTCCTACAATGAGCAGTTCTTC.

The chain has TRBV9 and TRBJ2-7, with 9 bases lining up with TRBD1. Losses at the gene ends were 0 bases for V and 2 bases for J; bases not matched to a gene: 6. The CDR3 is made up of 16 amino acids. Looked up from germline, CDR1 is SGDLS and CDR2 is YYNGEE. CDR3 in DNA: TGTGCCAGCAGCGTAGGGGACAGGGTGAGCCCCTACGAGCAGTACTTC. Its protein product is CASSVGDRVSPYEQYF.

V is TRBV5-4 and J is TRBJ1-3; 7 nucleotides agree with TRBD1. The CDR3 spans 13 residues. Per the germline V gene, CDR1 is SGHNT and CDR2 is YYREEE (reference sequence). V lost 1 base and J lost 9; bases outside the gene matches: 4. CDR3 in DNA: TGTGCCAGCAGCTTGAAGGGGGCGGGCACCATATATTTT. It is translated as CASSLKGAGTIYF.

This clone was found a few times. The chain combines TRBV25-1 with TRBJ1-6; TRBD1 might be the D (5 bases). Germline lookup yields CDR1 MGHDK and CDR2 SYGVNS. This CDR3 is 14 amino acids long. Trimming pared 6 bases from V and 5 bases from J, leaving 11 bases between. The CDR3 DNA is TGTGCCAGCAGGGGGGGAGATGATAATTCACCCCTCCACTTT. Translated: CASRGGDDNSPLHF.

V and J are TRBV4-3 and TRBJ2-5, with D perhaps being TRBD1 or TRBD2 (6 bases each). Trimming stripped 4 bases from V and 5 bases from J, with 17 bases between. The germline gives CDR1 LGHNA, CDR2 YSLEER. The CDR3 covers 15 residues. The DNA for the CDR3 is TGCGCCAGCAGCCGCGGCCTAGGGGGGCCTGAGACCCAGTACTTC. This translates into CASSRGLGGPETQYF.

The chain couples TRBV6-1 to TRBJ1-1, with 9 bases matching TRBD1. CDR1 and CDR2 (germline): MNHNS, SASEGT. The CDR3 is 15 residues long. The V gene end was trimmed by 6 bases and the J gene end by 0 bases; junction bases not matched to a gene: 5. The CDR3 coding sequence is TGTGCCAGCAGCCAGGGACAGGGAGTGAACACTGAAGCTTTCTTT. Its protein is CASSQGQGVNTEAFF.